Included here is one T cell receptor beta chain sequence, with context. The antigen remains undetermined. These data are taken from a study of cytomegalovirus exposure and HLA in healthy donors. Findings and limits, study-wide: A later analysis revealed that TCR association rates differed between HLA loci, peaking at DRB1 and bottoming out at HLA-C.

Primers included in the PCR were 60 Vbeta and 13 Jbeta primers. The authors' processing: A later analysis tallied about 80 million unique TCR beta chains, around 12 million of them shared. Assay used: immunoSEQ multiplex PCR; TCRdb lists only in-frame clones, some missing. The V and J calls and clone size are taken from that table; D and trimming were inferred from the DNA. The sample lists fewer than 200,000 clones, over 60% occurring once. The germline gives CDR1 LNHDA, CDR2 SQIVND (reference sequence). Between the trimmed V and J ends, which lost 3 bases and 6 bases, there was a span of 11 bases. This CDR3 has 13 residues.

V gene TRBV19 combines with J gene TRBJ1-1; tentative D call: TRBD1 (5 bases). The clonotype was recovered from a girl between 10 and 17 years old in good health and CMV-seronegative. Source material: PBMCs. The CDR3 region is CASSMGRGAEAFF. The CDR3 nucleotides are TGTGCCAGTAGTATGGGCCGGGGGGCTGAAGCTTTCTTT.